This paragraph covers one T cell receptor beta chain sequence. Libraries were prepared by immunoSEQ multiplex PCR; TCRdb keeps only in-frame clonotypes and omits some of them. The sample lists about 150,000 clones, approximately 90% seen once, with about 1.6% in the top ten. This record belongs to a study of blood T cell repertoires in COVID-19. At the level of the study: There were acute and convalescent COVID-19 samples, and they came from the United States, Italy and Spain.

The specimen was peripheral blood. The TCR sequence derives from a human donor in a cohort sampled during active COVID-19.

DNA of the CDR3: TGCGCCAGCAGCAGAACAGGGGACCCTGGAGGGGCCAACGTCCTGACTTTC. Encoded protein: CASSRTGDPGGANVLTF. V is TRBV5-1 and J is TRBJ2-6; 7 bases agree with TRBD1. CDR3 length: 17 amino acids. Germline V lookup: CDR1 SGHRS, CDR2 YFSETQ. Unmatched junction bases numbered 11, after V lost 4 bases and J lost 4 bases.